The 10 T cell receptor beta chains below come from one sample, sequenced in a study of blood T cell repertoires in COVID-19 (dated by TCRdb to the early 2020s). Receptors were amplified or captured by the immunoSEQ multiplex PCR assay. As stored in TCRdb, this immuneACCESS dataset retains in-frame rearrangements with V and J assigned. A fraction of the clones does not appear; measured against another copy, unresolved V genes explain less than half of the discrepancy, and the remainder lacks a known reason. The sample includes more than 250,000 clones, with around 90% observed a single time. Around 1.7% of the sample is taken by the ten largest. The material sequenced was PBMCs or T cells enriched from blood (not recorded which). Every receptor here comes from a woman aged 18-29 years with acute COVID-19.

The rearrangement links TRBV27 to TRBJ2-1; TRBD1 aligns across 7 bases. The CDR3 contains 13 residues. CDR1 is MNHEY, CDR2 SMNVEV, per germline (reference sequence). V lost 7 bases, J lost 7 bases, and 7 bases stayed unmatched. The CDR3 region is CASTWTGGNEQFF. CDR3 DNA: TGTGCCAGCACATGGACAGGCGGGAATGAGCAGTTCTTC.

The chain is built from TRBV18 and TRBJ1-5; 8 bases fit TRBD1. CDR1 is KGHSH and CDR2 is LQKENI in the germline V gene. The ends lost 3 bases at V and 6 bases at J; junction bases unmatched: 13. The CDR3 covers 17 residues. CDR3 residues: CASSPDTGGSHGQPQHF. The DNA of the CDR3 is TGTGCCAGCTCACCCGACACAGGGGGATCGCACGGTCAGCCCCAGCATTTT.

The CDR3 spells CAIRGGGTSTDTQYF. CDR3 in DNA: TGTGCCATCAGAGGTGGCGGGACTAGCACAGATACGCAGTATTTT. The V and J genes are TRBV10-3 and TRBJ2-3; tentatively, D is TRBD2 (6 bases). Germline assignment: CDR1 ENHRY and CDR2 SYGVKD. V gave up 6 bases and J gave up 0 bases, with 13 bases separating them. The CDR3 sequence is 15 residues long.

The CDR3 nucleotides read TGTGCCTGGGGAGACAGTAGCTACACCTTC. As protein: CAWGDSSYTF. This chain uses TRBV30 with TRBJ1-2; D possibly corresponds to TRBD1 (5 bases). Looked up from germline, CDR1 is GTSNPN and CDR2 is SVGIG (reference sequence). The length of the CDR3 is 10 residues. The V gene lost 5 bases and the J gene lost 9 bases, with 10 bases spanning the gap.

The chain combines TRBV18 with TRBJ2-5; D possibly corresponds to TRBD1 (6 bases). Germline V gives CDR1 KGHSH, CDR2 LQKENI. Trimming took 5 bases from V and 4 from J, leaving 11 bases between them. The CDR3 length is 13 residues. CDR3 loop: CASSAGESETQYF. CDR3 bases: TGTGCCAGCTCAGCAGGGGAGTCAGAGACCCAGTACTTC. Full variable domain (missing parts from reference TRBV18 and TRBJ2-5): NAGVMQNPRHLVRRRGQEARLRCSPMKGHSHVYWYRQLPEEGLKFMVYLQKENIIDESGMPKERFSAEFPKEGPSILRIQQVVRGDSAAYFCASSAGESETQYFGPGTRLLVL.

The chain links TRBV15 to TRBJ2-7; D is perhaps TRBD1 (6 bases). The CDR3 is 16 amino acids. Germline CDR1 is LNHNV and CDR2 is YYDKDF (reference sequence). V lost 0 bases and J 3 bases, leaving 15 bases between the germline ends. CDR3 residues: CATSREGTGIVYEQYF. Here the CDR3 DNA reads TGTGCCACCAGCAGAGAGGGAACAGGGATAGTCTACGAGCAGTACTTC.

CDR3 DNA sequence: TGTGCCTGGAGTGACCCCGGGACTAGCGGGAGAGGCGGAGAGACCCAGTACTTC. Amino acids: CAWSDPGTSGRGGETQYF. The chain uses TRBV30 and TRBJ2-5; 14 nucleotides match TRBD2. The germline CDR1 and CDR2 sequences are GTSNPN and SVGIG (reference sequence). With V trimmed by 1 base and J by 4 bases, 11 bases remained unmatched. This CDR3 has 18 residues.

This clone was seen only a few times. V is TRBV11-2 and J is TRBJ2-7, with 9 nucleotides matching TRBD2. J lost 2 bases, V lost 5 bases, and 10 bases had no gene match. The length of the CDR3 is 16 residues. CDR1 and CDR2 from the germline V gene are SGHAT and FQNNGV. The CDR3 reads CASSPRRLAGPYEQYF. CDR3 nucleotide sequence: TGTGCCAGCAGCCCACGACGGCTAGCGGGACCCTACGAGCAGTACTTC.

This chain uses TRBV25-1 with TRBJ1-1; D gene unclear. This CDR3 region has 12 residues. Per the germline V gene, CDR1 is MGHDK and CDR2 is SYGVNS. Trimming removed 7 bases at V and 8 bases at J, with 14 bases between. The CDR3 reads CASNGGVGEAFF. For the CDR3, the DNA is TGTGCCAGCAACGGCGGGGTGGGGGAAGCTTTCTTT.

V and J are TRBV20-1 and TRBJ2-1; the D is unclear. Per the germline V gene, CDR1 is DFQATT and CDR2 is SNEGSKA (reference sequence). The length of the CDR3 is 11 residues. V lost 0 bases and J 12 bases, leaving 9 bases between the germline ends. The CDR3 DNA follows: TGCAGTGCTAGAGAAGACGAGGCGCAGTTCTTC. It translates to CSAREDEAQFF.